The source of this T cell receptor beta chain is a study of cytomegalovirus exposure and HLA in healthy donors. Study background: A previous analysis identified approximately 120 million unique TCR beta sequences derived from about 180 million T cells. The study, taken as a whole, reports: The study labeled about 160 TCR beta chains cytomegalovirus-associated. As a later analysis showed, several of the most significant clusters appeared to be linked to common viral pathogens.

The germline V gene encodes CDR1 MDHEN and CDR2 SYDVKM. The ends lost 3 bases at V and 6 bases at J; junction bases unmatched: 17. The CDR3 contains 18 residues. The PCR had 60 Vbeta and 13 Jbeta primers. This table comes from immunoSEQ multiplex PCR, and its TCRdb copy is limited to in-frame clones, with some not included. The table shows some 160,000 clones, with roughly 88% occurring only once. Details on this clone: Its specificity is unknown.

The chain has TRBV28 and TRBJ2-1; TRBD2 matches 7 bases. The sequencing sample was made of PBMCs. The TCR comes from a young woman in good health and CMV-seronegative. The CDR3 protein is CASSFLLERRGNLNEQFF. CDR3 DNA sequence: TGTGCCAGCAGTTTCTTGTTAGAAAGGCGGGGGAATCTCAATGAGCAGTTCTTC.